This T cell receptor (beta chain) was captured by sequencing in a study of T cell responses to AZD1222 COVID-19 vaccine. Study results and limitations: Females outnumbered males among donors, who were mostly white British; clonal diversity was possibly underestimated. After the peak T cell response, and only then, were repertoires sampled.

V was clipped by 6 bases and J by 9 bases, with 21 bases between them. The CDR3 covers 15 residues. In germline, CDR1 is SNHLY, CDR2 FYNNEI. This clone was observed once. Its antigen is currently unknown. The repertoire was sequenced with immunoSEQ multiplex PCR; TCRdb's copy has only in-frame clones and lacks some. The sample lists 130,000 or so clones, 89% seen once, with about 3% in the top ten. The source was peripheral blood, collected on day 0 of AZD1222 vaccination. The receptor comes from an adult in good health. The rearrangement links TRBV2 to TRBJ1-5; a possible D gene is TRBD1 (5 bases). Written as DNA, the CDR3 is TGTGCCAGCAGGAAAGCCGGGACCCTCCCCGGGCCCCAGCATTTT. Translating gives CASRKAGTLPGPQHF.